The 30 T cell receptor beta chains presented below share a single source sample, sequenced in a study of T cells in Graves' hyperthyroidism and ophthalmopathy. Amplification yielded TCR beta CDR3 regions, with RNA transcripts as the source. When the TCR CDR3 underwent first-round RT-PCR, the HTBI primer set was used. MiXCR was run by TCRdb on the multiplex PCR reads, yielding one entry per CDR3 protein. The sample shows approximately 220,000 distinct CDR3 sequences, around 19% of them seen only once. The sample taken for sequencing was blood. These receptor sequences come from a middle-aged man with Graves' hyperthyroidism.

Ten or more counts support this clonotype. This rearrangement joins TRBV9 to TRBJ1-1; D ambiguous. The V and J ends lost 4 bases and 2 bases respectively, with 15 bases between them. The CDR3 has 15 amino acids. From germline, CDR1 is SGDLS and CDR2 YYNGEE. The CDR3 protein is CASSPEAGPNTEAFF. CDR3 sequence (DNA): TGTGCCAGCAGCCCCGAAGCAGGCCCCAACACTGAAGCTTTCTTT.

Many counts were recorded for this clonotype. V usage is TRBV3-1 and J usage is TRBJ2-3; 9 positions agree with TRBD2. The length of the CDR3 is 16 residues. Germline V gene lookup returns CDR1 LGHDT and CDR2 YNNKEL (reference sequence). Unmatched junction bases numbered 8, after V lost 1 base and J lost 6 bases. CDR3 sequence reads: CASSQVLAGLADTQYF. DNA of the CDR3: TGTGCCAGCAGCCAAGTACTAGCGGGCCTGGCGGATACGCAGTATTTT.

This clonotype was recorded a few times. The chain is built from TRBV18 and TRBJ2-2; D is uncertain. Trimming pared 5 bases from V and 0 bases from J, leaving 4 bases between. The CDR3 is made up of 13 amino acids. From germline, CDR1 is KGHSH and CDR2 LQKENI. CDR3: CASSTTNTGELFF. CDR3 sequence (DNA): TGTGCCAGCTCAACGACGAACACCGGGGAGCTGTTTTTT.

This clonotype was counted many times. Here the CDR3 reads CSALSGGETQYF. Here the CDR3 DNA reads TGCAGTGCCCTCTCAGGGGGGGAGACCCAGTACTTC. This chain links TRBV20-1 with TRBJ2-5; D is possibly TRBD1 (7 bases). The V gene lost 6 bases and the J gene lost 5 bases, with 13 bases spanning the gap. This CDR3 has 12 amino acids. Germline V gene data show CDR1 as DFQATT and CDR2 as SNEGSKA (reference sequence).

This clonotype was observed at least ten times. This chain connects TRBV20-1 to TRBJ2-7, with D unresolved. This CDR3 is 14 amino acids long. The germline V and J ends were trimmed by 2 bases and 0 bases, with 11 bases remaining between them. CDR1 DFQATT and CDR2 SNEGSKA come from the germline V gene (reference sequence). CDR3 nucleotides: TGCAGTGCTAGAAGGCAGACTCGCTCCTACGAGCAGTACTTC. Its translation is CSARRQTRSYEQYF.

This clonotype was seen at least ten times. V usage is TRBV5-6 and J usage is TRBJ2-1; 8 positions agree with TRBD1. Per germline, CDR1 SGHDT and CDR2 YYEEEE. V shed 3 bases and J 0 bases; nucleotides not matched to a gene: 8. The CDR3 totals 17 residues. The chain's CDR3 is CASSWGTGSDSYNEQFF. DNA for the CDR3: TGTGCCAGCAGCTGGGGGACAGGTTCGGACTCCTACAATGAGCAGTTCTTC.

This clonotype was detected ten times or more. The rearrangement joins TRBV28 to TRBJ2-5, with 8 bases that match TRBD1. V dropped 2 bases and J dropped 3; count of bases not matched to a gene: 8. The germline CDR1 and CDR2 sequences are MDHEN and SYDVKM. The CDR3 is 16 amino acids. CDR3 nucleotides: TGTGCCAGCAGTTTACTCGGCAGGGGGCAGGAAGAGACCCAGTACTTC. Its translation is CASSLLGRGQEETQYF. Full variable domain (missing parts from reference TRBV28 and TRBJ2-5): DVKVTQSSRYLVKRTGEKVFLECVQDMDHENMFWYRQDPGLGLRLIYFSYDVKMKEKGDIPEGYSVSREKKERFSLILESASTNQTSMYLCASSLLGRGQEETQYFGPGTRLLVL.

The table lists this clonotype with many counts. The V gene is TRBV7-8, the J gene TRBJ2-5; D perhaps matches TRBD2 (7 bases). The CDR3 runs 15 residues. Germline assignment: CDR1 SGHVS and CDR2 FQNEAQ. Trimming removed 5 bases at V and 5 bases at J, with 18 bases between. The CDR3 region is CASSPRGARRETQYF. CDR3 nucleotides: TGTGCCAGCAGCCCTCGGGGGGCTCGGCGGGAGACCCAGTACTTC.

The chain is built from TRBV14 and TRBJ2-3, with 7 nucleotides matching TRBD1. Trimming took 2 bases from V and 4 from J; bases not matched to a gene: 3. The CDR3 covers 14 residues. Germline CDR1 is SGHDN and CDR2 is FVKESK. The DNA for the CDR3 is TGTGCCAGCAGCCAAACTGGGACAGCAGATACGCAGTATTTT. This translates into CASSQTGTADTQYF.

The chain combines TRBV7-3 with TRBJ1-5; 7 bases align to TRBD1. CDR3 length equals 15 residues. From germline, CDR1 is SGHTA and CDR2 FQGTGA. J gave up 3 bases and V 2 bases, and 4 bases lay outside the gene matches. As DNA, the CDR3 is TGTGCCAGCAGCTTAGTGACAGGGAACAATCAGCCCCAGCATTTT. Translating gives CASSLVTGNNQPQHF. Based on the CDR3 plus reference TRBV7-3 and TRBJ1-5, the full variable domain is GAGVSQTPSNKVTEKGKYVELRCDPISGHTALYWYRQSLGQGPEFLIYFQGTGAADDSGLPNDRFFAVRPEGSVSTLKIQRTERGDSAVYLCASSLVTGNNQPQHFGDGTRLSIL.

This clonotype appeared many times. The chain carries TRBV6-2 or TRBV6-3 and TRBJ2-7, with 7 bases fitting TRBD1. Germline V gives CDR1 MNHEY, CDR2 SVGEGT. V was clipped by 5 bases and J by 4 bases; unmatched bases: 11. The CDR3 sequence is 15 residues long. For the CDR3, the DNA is TGTGCCAGCAGTAGAACCGACAGGGAAAGGTACGAGCAGTACTTC. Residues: CASSRTDRERYEQYF.

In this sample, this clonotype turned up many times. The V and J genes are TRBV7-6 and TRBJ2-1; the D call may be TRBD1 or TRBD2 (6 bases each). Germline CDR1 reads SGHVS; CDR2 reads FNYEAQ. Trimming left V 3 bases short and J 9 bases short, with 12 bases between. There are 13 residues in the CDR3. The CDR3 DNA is TGTGCCAGCAGCTTTTCAGGAGGGGGTGAGCAGTTCTTC. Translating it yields CASSFSGGGEQFF. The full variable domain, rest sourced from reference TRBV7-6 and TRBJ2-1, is GAGVSQSPRYKVTKRGQDVALRCDPISGHVSLYWYRQALGQGPEFLTYFNYEAQQDKSGLPNDRFSAERPEGSISTLTIQRTEQRDSAMYRCASSFSGGGEQFFGPGTRLTVL.

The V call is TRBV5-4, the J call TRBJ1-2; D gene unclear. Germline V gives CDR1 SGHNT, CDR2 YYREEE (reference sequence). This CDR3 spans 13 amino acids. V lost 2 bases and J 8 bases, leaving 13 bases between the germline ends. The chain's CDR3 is CASSLALRRGYTF. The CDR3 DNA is TGTGCCAGCAGCTTAGCCCTCCGCCGGGGCTACACCTTC.

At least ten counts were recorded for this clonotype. CDR3 amino acids: CASSTPGADSYEQYF. DNA of the CDR3: TGTGCCAGCAGCACACCGGGTGCCGATTCCTACGAGCAGTACTTC. This sequence joins TRBV5-7 and TRBJ2-7; no clear D. TRBV5-7 has ORF status, its function being uncertain. Trimming removed 4 bases from V and 1 base from J, with 15 bases in between. The CDR3 spans 15 residues.

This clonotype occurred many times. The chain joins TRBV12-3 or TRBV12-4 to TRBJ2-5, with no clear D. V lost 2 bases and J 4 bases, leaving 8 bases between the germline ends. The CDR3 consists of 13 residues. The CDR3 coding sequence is TGTGCCAGCAGTTTAAGGGAATCAGAGACCCAGTACTTC. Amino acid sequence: CASSLRESETQYF.

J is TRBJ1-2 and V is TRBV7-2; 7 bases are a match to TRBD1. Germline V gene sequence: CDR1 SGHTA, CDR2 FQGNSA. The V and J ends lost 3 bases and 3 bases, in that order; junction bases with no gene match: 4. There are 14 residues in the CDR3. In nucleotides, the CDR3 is TGTGCCAGCAGCTTCCGGACAGGCGACTATGGCTACACCTTC. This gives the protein CASSFRTGDYGYTF.

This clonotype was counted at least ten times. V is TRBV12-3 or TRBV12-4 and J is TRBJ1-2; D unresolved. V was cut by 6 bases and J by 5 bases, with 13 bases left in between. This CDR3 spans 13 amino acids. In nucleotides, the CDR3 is TGTGCCAGCAGCCCTGACGCGCGATATGGCTACACCTTC. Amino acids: CASSPDARYGYTF.

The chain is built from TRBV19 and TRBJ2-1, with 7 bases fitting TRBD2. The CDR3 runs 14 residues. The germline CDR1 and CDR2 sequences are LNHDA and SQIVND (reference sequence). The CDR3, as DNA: TGTGCTTCAGAAGGGACTACTACCGGGGGTGAGCAGTTCTTC. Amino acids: CASEGTTTGGEQFF.

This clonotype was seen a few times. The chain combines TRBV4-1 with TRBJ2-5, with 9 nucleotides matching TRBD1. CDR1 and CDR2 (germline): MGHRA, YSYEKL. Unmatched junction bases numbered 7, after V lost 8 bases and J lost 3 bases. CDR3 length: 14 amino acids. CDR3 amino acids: CASGTGQGKETQYF. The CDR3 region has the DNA TGCGCCAGCGGGACGGGACAGGGTAAAGAGACCCAGTACTTC.

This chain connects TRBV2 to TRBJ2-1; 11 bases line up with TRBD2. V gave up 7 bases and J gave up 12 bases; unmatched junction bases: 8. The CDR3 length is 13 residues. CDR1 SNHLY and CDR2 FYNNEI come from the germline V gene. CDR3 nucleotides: TGTGCCAGCATTGAGACTAGCGGGATCAGGCAGTTCTTC. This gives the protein CASIETSGIRQFF.

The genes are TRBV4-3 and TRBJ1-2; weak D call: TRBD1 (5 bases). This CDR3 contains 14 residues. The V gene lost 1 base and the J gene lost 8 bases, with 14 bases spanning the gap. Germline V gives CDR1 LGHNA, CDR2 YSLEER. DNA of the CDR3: TGCGCCAGCAGCCAAGGGGGCGGTGGCGGAGGCTACACCTTC. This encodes CASSQGGGGGGYTF.

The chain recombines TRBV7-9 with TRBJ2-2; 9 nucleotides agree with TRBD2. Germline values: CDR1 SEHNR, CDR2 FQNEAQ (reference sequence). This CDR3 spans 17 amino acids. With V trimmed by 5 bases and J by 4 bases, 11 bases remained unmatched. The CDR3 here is CASSIGRGGRGTGELFF. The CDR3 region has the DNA TGTGCCAGCAGCATTGGGCGGGGGGGCCGAGGCACCGGGGAGCTGTTTTTT. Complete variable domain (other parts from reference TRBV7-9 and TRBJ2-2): DTGVSQNPRHKITKRGQNVTFRCDPISEHNRLYWYRQTLGQGPEFLTYFQNEAQLEKSRLLSDRFSAERPKGSFSTLEIQRTEQGDSAMYLCASSIGRGGRGTGELFFGEGSRLTVL.

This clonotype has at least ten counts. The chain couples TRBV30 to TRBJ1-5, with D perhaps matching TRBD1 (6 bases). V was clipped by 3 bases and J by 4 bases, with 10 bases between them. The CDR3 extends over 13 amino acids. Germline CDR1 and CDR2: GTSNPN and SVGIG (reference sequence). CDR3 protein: CAWSPQGNQPQHF. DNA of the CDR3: TGTGCCTGGAGCCCACAGGGAAATCAGCCCCAGCATTTT. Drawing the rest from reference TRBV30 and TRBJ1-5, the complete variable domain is SQTIHQWPATLVQPVGSPLSLECTVEGTSNPNLYWYRQAAGRGLQLLFYSVGIGQISSEVPQNLSASRPQDRQFILSSKKLLLSDSGFYLCAWSPQGNQPQHFGDGTRLSIL.

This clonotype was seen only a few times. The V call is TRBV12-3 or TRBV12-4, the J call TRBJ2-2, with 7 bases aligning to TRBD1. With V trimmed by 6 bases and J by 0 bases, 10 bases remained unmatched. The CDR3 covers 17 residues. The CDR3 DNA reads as TGTGCCAGCAGCCAAAGGGGACAGCCCGCGAACACCGGGGAGCTGTTTTTT. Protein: CASSQRGQPANTGELFF.

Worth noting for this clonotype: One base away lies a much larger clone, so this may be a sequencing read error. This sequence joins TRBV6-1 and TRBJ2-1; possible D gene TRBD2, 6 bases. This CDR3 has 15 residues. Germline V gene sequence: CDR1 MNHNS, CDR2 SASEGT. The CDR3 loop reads CASRRDGSSYDEQFF. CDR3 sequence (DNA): TGTGCCAGCAGACGCGACGGGAGCTCCTACGATGAGCAGTTCTTC.

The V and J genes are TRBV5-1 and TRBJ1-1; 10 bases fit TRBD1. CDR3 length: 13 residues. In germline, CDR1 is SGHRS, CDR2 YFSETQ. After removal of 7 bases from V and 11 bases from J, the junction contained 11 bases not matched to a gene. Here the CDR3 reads CASGLTGQGMAFF. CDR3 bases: TGCGCCAGCGGCCTTACGGGACAGGGGATGGCTTTCTTT.

CDR3 bases: TGTGCCAGCATCGCCTCTGGAAACACCATATATTTT. It codes for CASIASGNTIYF. This sequence joins TRBV28 and TRBJ1-3; D gene unclear. The CDR3 loop spans 12 amino acids. CDR1 and CDR2 from the germline V gene are MDHEN and SYDVKM. V lost 7 bases, J lost 0 bases, and 4 bases lay in between.

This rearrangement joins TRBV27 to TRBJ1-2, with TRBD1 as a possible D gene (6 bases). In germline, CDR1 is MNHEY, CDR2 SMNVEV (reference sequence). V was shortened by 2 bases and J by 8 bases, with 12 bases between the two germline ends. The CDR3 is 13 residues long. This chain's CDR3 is CASSLLGGSGYTF. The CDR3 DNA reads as TGTGCCAGCAGTTTACTCGGGGGCTCGGGCTACACCTTC.

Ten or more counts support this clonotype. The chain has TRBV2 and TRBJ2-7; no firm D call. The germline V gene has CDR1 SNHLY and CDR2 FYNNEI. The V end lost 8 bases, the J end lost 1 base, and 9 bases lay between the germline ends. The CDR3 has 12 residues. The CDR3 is CASRGSSYEQYF. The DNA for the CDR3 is TGTGCCAGCCGCGGCTCTTCCTACGAGCAGTACTTC.

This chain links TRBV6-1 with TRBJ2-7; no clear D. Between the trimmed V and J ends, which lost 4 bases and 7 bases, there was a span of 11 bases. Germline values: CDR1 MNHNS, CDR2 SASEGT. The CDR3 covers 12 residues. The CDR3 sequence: CASSAKFLEQYF. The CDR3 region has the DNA TGTGCCAGCAGTGCCAAATTTTTGGAGCAGTACTTC.